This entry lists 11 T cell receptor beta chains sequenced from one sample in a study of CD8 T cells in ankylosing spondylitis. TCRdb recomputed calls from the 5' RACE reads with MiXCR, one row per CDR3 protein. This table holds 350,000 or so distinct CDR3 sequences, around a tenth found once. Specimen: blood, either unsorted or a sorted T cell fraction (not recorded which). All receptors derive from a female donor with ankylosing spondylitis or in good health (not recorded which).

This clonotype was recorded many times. The CDR3 sequence: CSAGPASGVEETQYF. CDR3 bases: TGCAGTGCTGGACCCGCTAGCGGGGTTGAAGAGACCCAGTACTTC. The chain joins TRBV20-1 to TRBJ2-5; TRBD2 aligns across 9 bases. Germline V gene data show CDR1 as DFQATT and CDR2 as SNEGSKA (reference sequence). CDR3 length: 15 residues. Trimming took 5 bases from V and 3 from J; bases not matched to a gene: 10.

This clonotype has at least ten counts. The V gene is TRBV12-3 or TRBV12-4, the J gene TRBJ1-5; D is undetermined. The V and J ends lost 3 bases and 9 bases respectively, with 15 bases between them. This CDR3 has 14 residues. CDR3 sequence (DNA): TGTGCCAGCAGTTTGAGACGGACCGAATCGCCCCAGCATTTT. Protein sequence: CASSLRRTESPQHF.

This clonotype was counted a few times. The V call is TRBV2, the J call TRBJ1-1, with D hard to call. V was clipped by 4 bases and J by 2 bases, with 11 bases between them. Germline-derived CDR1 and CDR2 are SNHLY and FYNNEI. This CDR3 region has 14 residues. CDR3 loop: CASSGTRRNTEAFF. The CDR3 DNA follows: TGTGCCAGCAGTGGAACAAGGCGAAACACTGAAGCTTTCTTT.

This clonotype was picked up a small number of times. CDR3 sequence: CATSPGNDRGRQYF. The CDR3 DNA reads TGTGCCACCAGTCCTGGAAACGACAGGGGGCGGCAGTACTTC. The genes are TRBV24-1 and TRBJ2-7; TRBD1 matches 10 bases. Germline V lookup: CDR1 KGHDR, CDR2 SFDVKD. The ends lost 6 bases at V and 9 bases at J; junction bases unmatched: 10. The CDR3 consists of 14 residues.

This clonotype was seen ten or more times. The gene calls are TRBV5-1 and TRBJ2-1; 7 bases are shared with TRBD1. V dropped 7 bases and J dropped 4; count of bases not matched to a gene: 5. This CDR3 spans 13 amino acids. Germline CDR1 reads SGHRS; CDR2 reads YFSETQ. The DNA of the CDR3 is TGCGCCAGCGGGACAGAGCAATACAATGAGCAGTTCTTC. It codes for CASGTEQYNEQFF.

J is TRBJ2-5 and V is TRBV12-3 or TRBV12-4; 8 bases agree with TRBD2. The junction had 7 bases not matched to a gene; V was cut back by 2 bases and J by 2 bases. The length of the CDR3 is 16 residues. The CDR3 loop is CASSLQLAGIQETQYF. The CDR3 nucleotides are TGTGCCAGCAGTTTACAGCTAGCGGGTATTCAAGAGACCCAGTACTTC.

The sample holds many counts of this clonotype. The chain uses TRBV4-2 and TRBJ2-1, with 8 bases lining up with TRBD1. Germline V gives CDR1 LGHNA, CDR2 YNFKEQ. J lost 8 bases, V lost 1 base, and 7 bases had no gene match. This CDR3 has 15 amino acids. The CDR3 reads CASSQGQGYRDEQFF. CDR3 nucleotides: TGTGCCAGCAGCCAAGGACAGGGGTATCGTGATGAGCAGTTCTTC.

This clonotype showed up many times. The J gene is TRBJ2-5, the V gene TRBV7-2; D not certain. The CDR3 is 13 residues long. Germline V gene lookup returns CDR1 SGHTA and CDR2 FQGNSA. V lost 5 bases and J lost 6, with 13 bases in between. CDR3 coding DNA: TGTGCCAGCAGCACTGTAACGGGCAAGACCCAGTACTTC. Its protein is CASSTVTGKTQYF.

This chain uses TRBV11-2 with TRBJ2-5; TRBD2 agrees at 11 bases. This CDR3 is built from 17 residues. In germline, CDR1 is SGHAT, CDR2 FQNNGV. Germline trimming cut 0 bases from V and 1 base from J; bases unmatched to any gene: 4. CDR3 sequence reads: CASSLEGLAATQETQYF. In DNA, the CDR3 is TGTGCCAGCAGCTTAGAGGGACTAGCGGCTACCCAAGAGACCCAGTACTTC.

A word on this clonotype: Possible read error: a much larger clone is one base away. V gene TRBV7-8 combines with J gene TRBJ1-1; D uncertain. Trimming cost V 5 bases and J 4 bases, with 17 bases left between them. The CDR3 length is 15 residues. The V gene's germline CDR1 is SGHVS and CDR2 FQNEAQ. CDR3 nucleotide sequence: TGTGCCAGCAGCCCCACCGCCGCGGCAACCACTGAAGCTTTCTTT. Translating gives CASSPTAAATTEAFF.

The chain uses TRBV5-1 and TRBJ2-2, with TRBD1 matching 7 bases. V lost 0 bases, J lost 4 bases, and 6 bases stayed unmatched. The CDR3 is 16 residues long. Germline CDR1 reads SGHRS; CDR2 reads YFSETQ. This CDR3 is CASSLATGSPTGELFF. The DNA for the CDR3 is TGCGCCAGCAGCTTGGCGACAGGGAGTCCCACCGGGGAGCTGTTTTTT.